The next 3 T cell receptor beta chains were all read from a single sample in a study of OX40 agonist ivuxolimab in advanced cancers. Sequencing was performed with immunoSEQ multiplex PCR; in TCRdb, only in-frame clones are kept and a portion is missing. The sample includes 52,000 or so clones, roughly 88% of them seen just once. The specimen was CD4+ or CD8+ T cells sorted from blood, collected in a trial of the OX40 agonist ivuxolimab. The receptors were gathered from an adult with an advanced solid tumor such as melanoma, head and neck, liver or kidney cancer.

CDR3 bases: TGTGCCAGCAGGGGGGGGCCCGTTTATGGCTACACCTTC. This codes for CASRGGPVYGYTF. V gene TRBV6-5 combines with J gene TRBJ1-2; the D gene is possibly TRBD1 (6 bases). V lost 6 bases and J lost 5, with 13 bases in between. CDR3 length equals 13 residues. Germline CDR1 and CDR2: MNHEY and SVGAGI.

The genes are TRBV15 and TRBJ1-2, with 8 nucleotides matching TRBD1. The V and J ends lost 5 bases and 7 bases, in that order; junction bases with no gene match: 9. The CDR3 length is 14 residues. Germline lookup yields CDR1 LNHNV and CDR2 YYDKDF (reference sequence). The CDR3 DNA follows: TGTGCCACCAGCTTTGACAGGGGAGCGAGTGGCTACACCTTC. Residues: CATSFDRGASGYTF.

V usage is TRBV5-6 and J usage is TRBJ1-4, with no clear D. V was shortened by 3 bases and J by 3 bases, with 12 bases between the two germline ends. Germline loops: CDR1 SGHDT, CDR2 YYEEEE. This CDR3 spans 15 amino acids. The CDR3 DNA follows: TGTGCCAGCAGCTCCACCCTGGTCCCTAATGAAAAACTGTTTTTT. This codes for CASSSTLVPNEKLFF. Full variable domain (rest looked up from reference TRBV5-6 and TRBJ1-4): DAGVTQSPTHLIKTRGQQVTLRCSPKSGHDTVSWYQQALGQGPQFIFQYYEEEERQRGNFPDRFSGHQFPNYSSELNVNALLLGDSALYLCASSSTLVPNEKLFFGSGTQLSVL.